Below are 26 T cell receptor beta chains sequenced from a single sample in a study of shared clonotypes between healthy human individuals. Profiled with immunoSEQ multiplex PCR; TCRdb holds only in-frame clones, not every one. The sample contains some 2.1 million clones, approximately 95% of which appear only once. The sample consisted of naive CD4+ T cells sorted from blood. Noted subset: CD45RA+ positively selected. Every receptor here comes from a man aged 18 to 30 in good health.

The V and J genes are TRBV4-1 and TRBJ2-7; 7 bases match TRBD2. Germline values: CDR1 MGHRA, CDR2 YSYEKL. V gave up 1 base and J gave up 7 bases; unmatched junction bases: 10. The CDR3 totals 15 residues. CDR3 DNA sequence: TGCGCCAGCAGCCAAGTAATCGCGGGAGCCGGGGAGCAGTACTTC. Its translation: CASSQVIAGAGEQYF.

CDR3 bases: TGTGCCAGCAGTTACAGGACAGCGGGGTCCTACGAGCAGTACTTC. Amino acids: CASSYRTAGSYEQYF. The chain recombines TRBV6-5 with TRBJ2-7, with D perhaps matching TRBD2 (7 bases). The CDR3 is made up of 15 amino acids. Germline CDR1 reads MNHEY; CDR2 reads SVGAGI. V was clipped by 2 bases and J by 1 base, with 12 bases between them.

This chain connects TRBV18 to TRBJ1-2; D remains unclear. This CDR3 is 14 amino acids long. The V end lost 3 bases, the J end lost 5 bases, and 13 bases lay between the germline ends. In germline, CDR1 is KGHSH, CDR2 LQKENI. In nucleotides, the CDR3 is TGTGCCAGCTCACCGTTCAGCACCTTGTATGGCTACACCTTC. Translated, it gives CASSPFSTLYGYTF.

This sequence joins TRBV10-3 and TRBJ2-7; D uncertain. Germline loops: CDR1 ENHRY, CDR2 SYGVKD. With 4 bases removed from V and 3 bases from J, the gap between germline ends came to 10 bases. The CDR3 contains 13 residues. Written as DNA, the CDR3 is TGTGCCATCAGTGTCGGGCCCAACTACGAGCAGTACTTC. This codes for CAISVGPNYEQYF.

This clone came up once. CDR3: CASETSGNTDTQYF. In DNA form, the CDR3 reads TGTGCCAGCGAGACTAGCGGAAACACAGATACGCAGTATTTT. The V call is TRBV9, the J call TRBJ2-3; TRBD2 aligns across 9 bases. The CDR3 contains 14 residues. The junction had 5 bases not matched to a gene; V was cut back by 7 bases and J by 2 bases. CDR1 and CDR2 (germline): SGDLS, YYNGEE.

The rearrangement joins TRBV6-5 to TRBJ2-5, with D perhaps TRBD1 or TRBD2 (6 bases each). Trimming pared 5 bases from V and 5 bases from J, leaving 18 bases between. CDR1 MNHEY and CDR2 SVGAGI come from the germline V gene. The CDR3 consists of 15 residues. CDR3: CASSRGAPPGETQYF. The CDR3 region has the DNA TGTGCCAGCAGTAGGGGGGCCCCACCAGGGGAGACCCAGTACTTC.

This clone appeared a single time. Within the sample, other DNA sequences also encode this same CDR3. This rearrangement joins TRBV6-5 to TRBJ2-1, with TRBD2 identical over 7 bases. The length of the CDR3 is 15 residues. The J segment lost 0 bases and the V segment lost 3 bases, leaving 2 bases of the junction unmatched. Germline CDR1 reads MNHEY; CDR2 reads SVGAGI. The CDR3 coding sequence is TGTGCCAGCAGTTATGGCGGGGGCTCCTACAATGAGCAGTTCTTC. Amino acids: CASSYGGGSYNEQFF.

As to this clone: Additional DNA sequences in this sample encode the identical CDR3. The rearrangement links TRBV2 to TRBJ1-6; no definite D call. This CDR3 is 14 amino acids long. Trimming left V 1 base short and J 5 bases short, with 6 bases between. The germline V gene has CDR1 SNHLY and CDR2 FYNNEI. The CDR3 reads CASSEGQNNSPLHF. The CDR3 nucleotides read TGTGCCAGCAGTGAAGGACAAAATAATTCACCCCTCCACTTT.

The chain recombines TRBV10-3 with TRBJ1-1, with TRBD1 identical over 9 bases. The V and J ends lost 6 bases and 5 bases, in that order; junction bases with no gene match: 10. The CDR3 loop spans 15 amino acids. In germline, CDR1 is ENHRY, CDR2 SYGVKD. The CDR3 spells CAIRPDTGGGTEAFF. The DNA of the CDR3 is TGTGCCATCAGACCTGATACAGGGGGCGGAACTGAAGCTTTCTTT.

The genes are TRBV5-8 and TRBJ1-1, with D unclear. Per germline, CDR1 SGHTS and CDR2 YDEGEE. This CDR3 has 12 residues. Trimming removed 1 base at V and 8 bases at J, with 9 bases between. CDR3 bases: TGTGCCAGCAGCTTGTGGGAACGCGAAGCTTTCTTT. Translation: CASSLWEREAFF. Supplemented by reference TRBV5-8 and TRBJ1-1, the full variable domain reads EAGVTQSPTHLIKTRGQQATLRCSPISGHTSVYWYQQALGLGLQFLLWYDEGEERNRGNFPPRFSGRQFPNYSSELNVNALELEDSALYLCASSLWEREAFFGQGTRLTVV.

The chain links TRBV19 to TRBJ1-5, with D possibly being TRBD1 (6 bases). The CDR3 has 17 amino acids. V lost 1 base and J 1 base, leaving 14 bases between the germline ends. The germline V gene has CDR1 LNHDA and CDR2 SQIVND (reference sequence). The CDR3 bases are TGTGCCAGTAGTATAGTCAGACAGGAGGGAAGCAATCAGCCCCAGCATTTT. It codes for CASSIVRQEGSNQPQHF.

The chain combines TRBV10-3 with TRBJ1-6; no definite D call. CDR3 length: 14 residues. V lost 10 bases and J lost 7, with 17 bases in between. The V gene's germline CDR1 is ENHRY and CDR2 SYGVKD. The CDR3 region is CATASAGENSPLHF. The CDR3 coding sequence is TGTGCCACCGCGAGTGCAGGAGAAAATTCACCCCTCCACTTT.

V usage is TRBV11-2 and J usage is TRBJ2-5; 10 bases are a match to TRBD1. Germline lookup yields CDR1 SGHAT and CDR2 FQNNGV. This CDR3 is built from 13 residues. The ends lost 1 base at V and 9 bases at J; junction bases unmatched: 2. The CDR3 spells CASSLGTGGAQYF. The DNA of the CDR3 is TGTGCCAGCAGCTTAGGGACAGGGGGTGCCCAGTACTTC.

The CDR3 is CASSGGRQSDGQPQHF. The CDR3 region has the DNA TGTGCCAGCAGTGGGGGCCGACAGAGCGACGGTCAGCCCCAGCATTTT. The gene calls are TRBV25-1 and TRBJ1-5; D is perhaps TRBD1 (5 bases). CDR3 size: 16 residues. The V end was cut by 4 bases, the J end by 6 bases, with 19 bases between. The germline V gene has CDR1 MGHDK and CDR2 SYGVNS. The whole variable domain, filled in from reference TRBV25-1 and TRBJ1-5, reads EADIYQTPRYLVIGTGKKITLECSQTMGHDKMYWYQQDPGMELHLIHYSYGVNSTEKGDLSSESTVSRIRTEHFPLTLESARPSHTSQYLCASSGGRQSDGQPQHFGDGTRLSIL.

CDR3: CASGSTGGNHEQYF. Here the CDR3 DNA reads TGTGCCAGCGGATCGACAGGGGGTAACCACGAGCAGTACTTC. The genes are TRBV19 and TRBJ2-7; 9 bases agree with TRBD1. CDR1 and CDR2 (germline): LNHDA, SQIVND (reference sequence). This CDR3 is 14 amino acids long. V was pared by 9 bases and J by 5 bases, with 11 bases of the junction left unmatched. The full variable domain, with the rest looked up from reference TRBV19 and TRBJ2-7, is DGGITQSPKYLFRKEGQNVTLSCEQNLNHDAMYWYRQDPGQGLRLIYYSQIVNDFQKGDIAEGYSVSREKKESFPLTVTSAQKNPTAFYLCASGSTGGNHEQYFGPGTRLTVT.

The chain joins TRBV19 to TRBJ1-6; 7 bases agree with TRBD1. Germline CDR1 LNHDA, CDR2 SQIVND (reference sequence). This CDR3 spans 15 amino acids. After removal of 5 bases from V and 6 bases from J, the junction contained 7 bases not matched to a gene. CDR3 nucleotide sequence: TGTGCCAGTAGTCCCCGGGGGACAGTTAATTCACCCCTCCACTTT. This translates into CASSPRGTVNSPLHF.

The rearrangement links TRBV14 to TRBJ2-1; D uncertain. Trimming pared 0 bases from V and 7 bases from J, leaving 13 bases between. CDR3 length: 15 amino acids. CDR1 is SGHDN, CDR2 FVKESK, per germline. The CDR3 DNA is TGTGCCAGCAGCCAAGACAGGTGGGGTGTTAATGAGCAGTTCTTC. Its protein product is CASSQDRWGVNEQFF.

The chain couples TRBV2 to TRBJ1-1; D is ambiguous. The V end lost 8 bases, the J end lost 0 bases, and 10 bases lay between the germline ends. Germline V lookup: CDR1 SNHLY, CDR2 FYNNEI. The length of the CDR3 is 13 residues. For the CDR3, the DNA is TGTGCCAGCGCCTCGAAGGTGAACACTGAAGCTTTCTTT. Translation: CASASKVNTEAFF.

The V call is TRBV29-1, the J call TRBJ2-1, with unresolved D. The CDR3 totals 10 residues. Germline V CDR1 and CDR2: SQVTM, ANQGSEA. Trimming shortened V by 5 bases and J by 9 bases, and 8 bases separated the two germline ends. CDR3 nucleotides: TGCAGCGTTAAGACTGGTGAGCAGTTCTTC. It yields the protein CSVKTGEQFF.

In regard to this clone: The same CDR3 can be traced to other DNA sequences in this sample. The chain uses TRBV30 and TRBJ1-6; a weak D match, TRBD1 (5 bases). The CDR3 sequence is 14 residues long. V lost 0 bases and J lost 9, with 12 bases in between. Germline CDR1 and CDR2: GTSNPN and SVGIG (reference sequence). The CDR3 DNA reads TGTGCCTGGAGTGTACGTAGGGGTGGTTCACCCCTCCACTTT. Its protein product is CAWSVRRGGSPLHF.

J is TRBJ2-3 and V is TRBV4-1; 8 bases line up with TRBD2. CDR3 length: 16 amino acids. Germline CDR1 and CDR2: MGHRA and YSYEKL. V shed 1 base, J shed 3 bases, and the junction held 6 bases outside the gene matches. In nucleotides, the CDR3 is TGCGCCAGCAGCCAAGGGGGTAGCGGGGCTACAGATACGCAGTATTTT. Its protein is CASSQGGSGATDTQYF.

This clone was counted a single time. Within the sample, other DNA sequences also encode this same CDR3. The V and J genes are TRBV18 and TRBJ1-5; 7 nucleotides line up with TRBD1. The length of the CDR3 is 15 residues. J lost 1 base, V lost 1 base, and 1 base had no gene match. The V gene's germline CDR1 is KGHSH and CDR2 LQKENI. CDR3 protein: CASSPQGASNQPQHF. CDR3 DNA: TGTGCCAGCTCACCACAGGGGGCCAGCAATCAGCCCCAGCATTTT.

The rearrangement joins TRBV18 to TRBJ2-3; D is unclear. Trimming left V 3 bases short and J 2 bases short, with 6 bases between. Per the germline V gene, CDR1 is KGHSH and CDR2 is LQKENI. CDR3 length: 13 amino acids. The CDR3 bases are TGTGCCAGCTCACCCGGATACACAGATACGCAGTATTTT. Amino acids: CASSPGYTDTQYF.

The CDR3 reads CASSFAMNTEAFF. The CDR3 bases are TGTGCCAGCAGTTTCGCCATGAACACTGAAGCTTTCTTT. The V gene is TRBV6-5, the J gene TRBJ1-1; D remains ambiguous. Looked up from germline, CDR1 is MNHEY and CDR2 is SVGAGI. There are 13 residues in the CDR3. Trimming removed 4 bases at V and 0 bases at J, with 6 bases between.

Details on this clone: A much larger clone differs from this one at a single base, so this may be a read error. Other DNA sequences within the sample encode an identical CDR3. The chain uses TRBV18 and TRBJ2-7, with a tentative D call TRBD2 (6 bases). This CDR3 comprises 14 residues. Germline V gene data show CDR1 as KGHSH and CDR2 as LQKENI. Trimming shortened V by 6 bases and J by 3 bases, and 15 bases separated the two germline ends. The CDR3 protein is CASSPGGKVYEQYF. The CDR3 DNA reads TGTGCCAGCTCGCCTGGCGGGAAGGTCTACGAGCAGTACTTC.

The chain has TRBV13 and TRBJ1-1, with a possible D match to TRBD1 (6 bases). Trimming cost V 7 bases and J 4 bases, with 16 bases left between them. The germline gives CDR1 PRHDT, CDR2 FYEKMQ (reference sequence). The length of the CDR3 is 14 residues. This CDR3 is CASIYGGAATEAFF. CDR3 coding DNA: TGTGCCAGCATCTACGGGGGGGCGGCCACTGAAGCTTTCTTT. The full variable domain, completed using reference TRBV13 and TRBJ1-1, is AAGVIQSPRHLIKEKRETATLKCYPIPRHDTVYWYQQGPGQDPQFLISFYEKMQSDKGSIPDRFSAQQFSDYHSELNMSSLELGDSALYFCASIYGGAATEAFFGQGTRLTVV.